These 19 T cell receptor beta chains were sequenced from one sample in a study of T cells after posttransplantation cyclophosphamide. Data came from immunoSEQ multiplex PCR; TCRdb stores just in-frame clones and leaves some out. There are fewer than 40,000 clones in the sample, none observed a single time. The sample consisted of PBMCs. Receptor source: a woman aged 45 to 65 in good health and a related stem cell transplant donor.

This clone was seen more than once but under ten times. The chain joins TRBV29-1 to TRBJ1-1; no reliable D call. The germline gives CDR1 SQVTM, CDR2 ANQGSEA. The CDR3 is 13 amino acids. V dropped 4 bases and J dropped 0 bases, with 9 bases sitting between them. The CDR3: CSVGRIMNTEAFF. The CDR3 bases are TGCAGCGTTGGGCGGATCATGAACACTGAAGCTTTCTTT.

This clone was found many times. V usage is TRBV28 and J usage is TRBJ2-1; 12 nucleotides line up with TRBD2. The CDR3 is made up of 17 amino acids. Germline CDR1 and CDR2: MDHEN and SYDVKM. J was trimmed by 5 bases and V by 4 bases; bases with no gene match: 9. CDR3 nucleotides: TGTGCCAGCAGTTGGGCTAGCGGGAGGGCCACGGACAATGAGCAGTTCTTC. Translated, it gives CASSWASGRATDNEQFF.

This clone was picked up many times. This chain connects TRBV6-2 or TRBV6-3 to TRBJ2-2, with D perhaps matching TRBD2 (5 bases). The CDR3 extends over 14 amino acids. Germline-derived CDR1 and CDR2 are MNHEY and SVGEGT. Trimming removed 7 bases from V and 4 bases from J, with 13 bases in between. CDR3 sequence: CASTQLVGTGELFF. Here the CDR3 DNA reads TGTGCCAGCACTCAACTAGTGGGCACCGGGGAGCTGTTTTTT.

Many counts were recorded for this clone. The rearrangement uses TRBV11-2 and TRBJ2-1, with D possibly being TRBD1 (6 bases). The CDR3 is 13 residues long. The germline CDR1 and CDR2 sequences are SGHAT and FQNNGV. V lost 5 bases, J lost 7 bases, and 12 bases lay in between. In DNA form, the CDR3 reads TGTGCCAGCAGCCCCTCAGGGGTGAATGAGCAGTTCTTC. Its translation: CASSPSGVNEQFF.

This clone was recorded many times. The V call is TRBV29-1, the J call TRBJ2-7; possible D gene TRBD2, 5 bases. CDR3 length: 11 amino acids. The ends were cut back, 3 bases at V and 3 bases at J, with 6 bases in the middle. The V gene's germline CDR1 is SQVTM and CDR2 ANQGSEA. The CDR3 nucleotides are TGCAGCGTTGAGAGCGGCTACGAGCAGTACTTC. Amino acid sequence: CSVESGYEQYF.

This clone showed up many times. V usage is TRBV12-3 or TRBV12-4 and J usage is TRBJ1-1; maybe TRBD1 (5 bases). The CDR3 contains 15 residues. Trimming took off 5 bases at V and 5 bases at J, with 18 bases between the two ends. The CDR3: CASSLGAGGGTEAFF. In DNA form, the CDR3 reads TGTGCCAGCAGTCTGGGTGCGGGGGGAGGGACTGAAGCTTTCTTT.

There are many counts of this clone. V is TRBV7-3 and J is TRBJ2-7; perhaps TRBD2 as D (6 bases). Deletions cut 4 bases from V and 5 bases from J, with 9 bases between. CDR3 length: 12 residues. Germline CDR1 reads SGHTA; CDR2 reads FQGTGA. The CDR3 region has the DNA TGTGCCAGCAGCTCCACGGGGGACGAGCAGTACTTC. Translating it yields CASSSTGDEQYF.

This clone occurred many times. The DNA for the CDR3 is TGCAGCGTTCAGGACAGGGAGTGGAAAAAACTGTTTTTT. It codes for CSVQDREWKKLFF. The genes are TRBV29-1 and TRBJ1-4; 8 nucleotides align to TRBD1. The CDR3 extends over 13 amino acids. V was pared by 5 bases and J by 9 bases, with 8 bases of the junction left unmatched. Germline lookup yields CDR1 SQVTM and CDR2 ANQGSEA.

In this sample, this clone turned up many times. The CDR3 here is CASSSTGPGNTIYF. DNA of the CDR3: TGTGCCAGCAGCTCGACAGGGCCTGGAAACACCATATATTTT. V and J are TRBV7-9 and TRBJ1-3; 7 nucleotides line up with TRBD1. This CDR3 is 14 amino acids long. The junction had 2 bases not matched to a gene; V was cut back by 4 bases and J by 2 bases. Germline CDR1 reads SEHNR; CDR2 reads FQNEAQ (reference sequence). Full variable domain (rest looked up from reference TRBV7-9 and TRBJ1-3): DTGVSQNPRHKITKRGQNVTFRCDPISEHNRLYWYRQTLGQGPEFLTYFQNEAQLEKSRLLSDRFSAERPKGSFSTLEIQRTEQGDSAMYLCASSSTGPGNTIYFGEGSWLTVV.

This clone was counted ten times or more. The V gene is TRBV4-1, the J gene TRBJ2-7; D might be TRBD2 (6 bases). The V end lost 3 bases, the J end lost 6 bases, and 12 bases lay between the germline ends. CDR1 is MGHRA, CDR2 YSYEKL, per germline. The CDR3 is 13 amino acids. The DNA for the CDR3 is TGCGCCAGCAGCCAGGGGACTGGTGCCGAGCAGTACTTC. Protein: CASSQGTGAEQYF.

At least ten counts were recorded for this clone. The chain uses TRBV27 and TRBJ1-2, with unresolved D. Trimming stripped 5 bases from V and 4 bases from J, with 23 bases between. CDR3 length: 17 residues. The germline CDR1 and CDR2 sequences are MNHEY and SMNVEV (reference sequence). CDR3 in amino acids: CASSTIPAGNLGYGYTF. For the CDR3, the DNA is TGTGCCAGCAGTACCATCCCGGCGGGCAACCTGGGCTATGGCTACACCTTC.

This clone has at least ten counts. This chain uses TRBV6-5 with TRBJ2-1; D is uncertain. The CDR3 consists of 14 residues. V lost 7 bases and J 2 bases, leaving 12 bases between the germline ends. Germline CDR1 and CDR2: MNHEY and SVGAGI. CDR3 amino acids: CASTSLPTYNEQFF. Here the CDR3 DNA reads TGTGCCAGCACGTCCCTGCCTACCTACAATGAGCAGTTCTTC.

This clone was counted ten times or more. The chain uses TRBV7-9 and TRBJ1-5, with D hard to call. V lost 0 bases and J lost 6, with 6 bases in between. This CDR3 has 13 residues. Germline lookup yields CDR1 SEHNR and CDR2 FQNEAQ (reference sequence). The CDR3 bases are TGTGCCAGCAGCTTAGCTCTCCGTCAGCCCCAGCATTTT. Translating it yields CASSLALRQPQHF.

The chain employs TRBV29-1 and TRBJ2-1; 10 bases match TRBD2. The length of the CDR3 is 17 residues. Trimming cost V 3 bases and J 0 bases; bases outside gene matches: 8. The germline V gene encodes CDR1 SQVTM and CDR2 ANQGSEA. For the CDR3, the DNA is TGCAGCGTTGATCAACTAGCGGGGACGAGCTCCTACAATGAGCAGTTCTTC. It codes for CSVDQLAGTSSYNEQFF.

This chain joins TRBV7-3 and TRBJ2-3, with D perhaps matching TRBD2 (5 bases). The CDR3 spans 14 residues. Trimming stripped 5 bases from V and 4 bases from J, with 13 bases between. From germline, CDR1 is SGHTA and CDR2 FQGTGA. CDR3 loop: CASSPSLGSDTQYF. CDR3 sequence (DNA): TGTGCCAGCAGCCCTTCACTAGGTTCAGATACGCAGTATTTT.

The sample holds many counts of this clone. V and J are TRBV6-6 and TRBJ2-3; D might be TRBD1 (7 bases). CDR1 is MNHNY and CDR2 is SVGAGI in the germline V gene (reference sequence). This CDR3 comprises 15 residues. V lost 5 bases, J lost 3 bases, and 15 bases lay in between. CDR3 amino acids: CASSAGTAGTDTQYF. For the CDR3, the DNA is TGTGCCAGCAGTGCCGGGACAGCGGGTACAGATACGCAGTATTTT.

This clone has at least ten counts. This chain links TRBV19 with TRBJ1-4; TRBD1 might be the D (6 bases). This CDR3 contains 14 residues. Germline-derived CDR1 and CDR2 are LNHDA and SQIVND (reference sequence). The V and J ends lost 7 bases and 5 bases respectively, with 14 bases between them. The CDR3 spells CASTRPGANEKLFF. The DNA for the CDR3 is TGTGCCAGTACCCGACCAGGGGCCAATGAAAAACTGTTTTTT.

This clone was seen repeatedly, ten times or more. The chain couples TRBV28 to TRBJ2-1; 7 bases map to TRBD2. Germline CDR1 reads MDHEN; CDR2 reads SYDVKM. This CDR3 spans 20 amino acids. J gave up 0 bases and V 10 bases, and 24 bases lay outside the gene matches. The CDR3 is CAIKLERGSDQGLSYNEQFF. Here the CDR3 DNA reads TGTGCCATCAAACTGGAGCGGGGCTCCGATCAAGGGCTCTCCTACAATGAGCAGTTCTTC.

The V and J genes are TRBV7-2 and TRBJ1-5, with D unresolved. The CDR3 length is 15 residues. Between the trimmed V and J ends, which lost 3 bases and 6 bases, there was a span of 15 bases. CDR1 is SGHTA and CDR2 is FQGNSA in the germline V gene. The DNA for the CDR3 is TGTGCCAGCAGCTTTTTGGCTGGCGGAGGTCAGCCCCAGCATTTT. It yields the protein CASSFLAGGGQPQHF.